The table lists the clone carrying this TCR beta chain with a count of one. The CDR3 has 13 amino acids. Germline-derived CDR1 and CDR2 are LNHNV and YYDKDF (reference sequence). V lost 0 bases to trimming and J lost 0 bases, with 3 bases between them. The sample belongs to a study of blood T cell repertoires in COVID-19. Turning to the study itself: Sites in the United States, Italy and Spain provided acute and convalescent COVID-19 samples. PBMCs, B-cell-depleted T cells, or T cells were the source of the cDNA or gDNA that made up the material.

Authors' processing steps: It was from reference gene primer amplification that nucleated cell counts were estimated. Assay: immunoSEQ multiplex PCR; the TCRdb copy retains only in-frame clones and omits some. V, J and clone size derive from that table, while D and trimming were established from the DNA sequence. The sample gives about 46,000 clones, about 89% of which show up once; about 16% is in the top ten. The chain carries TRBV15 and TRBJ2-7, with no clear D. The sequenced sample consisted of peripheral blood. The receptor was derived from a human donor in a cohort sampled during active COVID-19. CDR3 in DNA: TGTGCCACCAGCAGAGATCGCTCCTACGAGCAGTACTTC. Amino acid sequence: CATSRDRSYEQYF. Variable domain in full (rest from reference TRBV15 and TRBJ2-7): DAMVIQNPRYQVTQFGKPVTLSCSQTLNHNVMYWYQQKSSQAPKLLFHYYDKDFNNEADTPDNFQSRRPNTSFCFLDIRSPGLGDTAMYLCATSRDRSYEQYFGPGTRLTVT.